The 23 T cell receptor beta chains below come from one sample, sequenced in a study of cytomegalovirus exposure and HLA in healthy donors (dated by TCRdb to about 2017). Preparation of the library involved the immunoSEQ multiplex PCR assay. For the multiplex PCR, a mixture combining 60 forward primers for TCR Vbeta segments and 13 reverse primers for TCR Jbeta segments was used. The table was pulled from immuneACCESS by TCRdb, which kept in-frame rearrangements only. Such tables lose some clones; where checked, under half of the loss comes from unresolved V genes, and the rest has no known cause. The table for this sample lists some 170,000 clones; 80% to 90% of them were counted only once. The ten largest clonotypes hold 4.9% of the sample. Material: PBMCs. The receptors originated from a woman under 30 in good health and CMV-seropositive.

The chain couples TRBV19 to TRBJ1-4; D is unclear. Germline CDR1 and CDR2: LNHDA and SQIVND (reference sequence). The CDR3 totals 14 residues. V was trimmed by 7 bases and J by 4 bases, leaving 13 bases between them. The CDR3 loop is CASTRASFNEKLFF. The CDR3 bases are TGTGCCAGTACACGCGCGAGTTTTAATGAAAAACTGTTTTTT.

The V gene is TRBV5-1, the J gene TRBJ2-1; D not certain. This CDR3 has 12 residues. The germline CDR1 and CDR2 sequences are SGHRS and YFSETQ. V was trimmed by 4 bases and J by 5 bases, leaving 7 bases between them. The chain's CDR3 is CASSLLHNEQFF. The CDR3 DNA is TGCGCCAGCAGCCTTCTACACAATGAGCAGTTCTTC.

The chain joins TRBV5-1 to TRBJ1-1; 10 nucleotides line up with TRBD1. The germline V gene encodes CDR1 SGHRS and CDR2 YFSETQ. The CDR3 runs 13 residues. V shed 3 bases, J shed 7 bases, and the junction held 3 bases outside the gene matches. The CDR3 sequence: CASSSGQGNEAFF. CDR3 in DNA: TGCGCCAGCAGCTCGGGACAGGGGAATGAAGCTTTCTTT.

J is TRBJ1-1 and V is TRBV11-2; D remains unclear. Germline lookup yields CDR1 SGHAT and CDR2 FQNNGV. Between the trimmed V and J ends, which lost 4 bases and 4 bases, there was a span of 19 bases. There are 16 residues in the CDR3. The CDR3 loop is CASSSARGALGTEAFF. The DNA of the CDR3 is TGTGCCAGCAGCTCGGCGCGGGGAGCCCTCGGCACTGAAGCTTTCTTT.

J is TRBJ2-5 and V is TRBV5-6, with D possibly TRBD2 on 5 matching bases. With 0 bases removed from V and 4 bases from J, the gap between germline ends came to 10 bases. The CDR3 has 14 residues. Germline V lookup: CDR1 SGHDT, CDR2 YYEEEE. Written as DNA, the CDR3 is TGTGCCAGCAGCTTGGGAGGGAGCCTAGAGACCCAGTACTTC. Its protein is CASSLGGSLETQYF.

The genes are TRBV5-1 and TRBJ2-3; 10 nucleotides agree with TRBD2. V gave up 5 bases and J gave up 2 bases; unmatched junction bases: 5. There are 15 residues in the CDR3. Germline loops: CDR1 SGHRS, CDR2 YFSETQ. The CDR3 loop reads CASSLAGEPTDTQYF. CDR3 nucleotides: TGCGCCAGCAGTCTAGCGGGGGAACCCACAGATACGCAGTATTTT. The variable domain in full, completed from reference TRBV5-1 and TRBJ2-3, reads KAGVTQTPRYLIKTRGQQVTLSCSPISGHRSVSWYQQTPGQGLQFLFEYFSETQRNKGNFPGRFSGRQFSNSRSEMNVSTLELGDSALYLCASSLAGEPTDTQYFGPGTRLTVL.

This chain uses TRBV14 with TRBJ2-2, with D unclear. V was shortened by 1 base and J by 8 bases, with 8 bases between the two germline ends. Germline assignment: CDR1 SGHDN and CDR2 FVKESK. CDR3 length: 13 residues. CDR3 residues: CASSQVAPGELFF. The CDR3 region has the DNA TGTGCCAGCAGCCAAGTGGCCCCAGGGGAGCTGTTTTTT.

The chain couples TRBV9 to TRBJ2-2; TRBD2 might be the D (6 bases). Deletions cut 3 bases from V and 6 bases from J, with 9 bases between. This CDR3 is 13 amino acids long. Germline V gives CDR1 SGDLS, CDR2 YYNGEE. This CDR3 reads CASSGGGAGELFF. The CDR3 region has the DNA TGTGCCAGCAGCGGTGGAGGGGCCGGGGAGCTGTTTTTT.

This chain uses TRBV11-3 with TRBJ2-2; D might be TRBD2 (5 bases). Germline assignment: CDR1 SGHNT and CDR2 YENEEA. This CDR3 region has 16 residues. The V end was cut by 5 bases, the J end by 4 bases, with 17 bases between. The CDR3 protein is CASSPSAGVVTGELFF. The CDR3, as DNA: TGTGCCAGCAGCCCGAGCGCCGGGGTAGTCACCGGGGAGCTGTTTTTT.

The V gene is TRBV5-6, the J gene TRBJ1-1; 9 bases match TRBD1. The J segment lost 4 bases and the V segment lost 4 bases, leaving 5 bases of the junction unmatched. This CDR3 region has 14 residues. CDR1 and CDR2 from the germline V gene are SGHDT and YYEEEE. CDR3 sequence (DNA): TGTGCCAGCAGCCCACAGGGGGCGAGCACTGAAGCTTTCTTT. This gives the protein CASSPQGASTEAFF. The whole variable domain, remainder taken from reference TRBV5-6 and TRBJ1-1, is DAGVTQSPTHLIKTRGQQVTLRCSPKSGHDTVSWYQQALGQGPQFIFQYYEEEERQRGNFPDRFSGHQFPNYSSELNVNALLLGDSALYLCASSPQGASTEAFFGQGTRLTVV.

This clone was recorded only once. The rearrangement uses TRBV5-6 and TRBJ2-1, with a tentative D call TRBD2 (5 bases). Trimming took 3 bases from V and 6 from J, leaving 19 bases between them. Germline V CDR1 and CDR2: SGHDT, YYEEEE. This CDR3 has 16 amino acids. The CDR3: CASSSKRGNHGNEQFF. CDR3 DNA: TGTGCCAGCAGCTCGAAACGAGGGAATCACGGCAATGAGCAGTTCTTC.

This rearrangement joins TRBV4-3 to TRBJ1-3; D not resolved. V dropped 0 bases and J dropped 5 bases, with 8 bases sitting between them. This CDR3 spans 14 amino acids. Germline V gene lookup returns CDR1 LGHNA and CDR2 YSLEER. CDR3 in amino acids: CASSQDPYRNTIYF. Written as DNA, the CDR3 is TGCGCCAGCAGCCAAGACCCCTACCGAAACACCATATATTTT.

J is TRBJ2-1 and V is TRBV4-1; TRBD1 agrees at 12 bases. V gave up 3 bases and J gave up 7 bases; unmatched junction bases: 13. CDR1 is MGHRA, CDR2 YSYEKL, per germline. The CDR3 is 18 residues long. CDR3 sequence: CASSQGSLGTGGENEQFF. The CDR3 coding sequence is TGCGCCAGCAGCCAGGGATCACTTGGGACAGGGGGCGAGAATGAGCAGTTCTTC.

This sequence joins TRBV29-1 and TRBJ2-3; perhaps TRBD2 as D (5 bases). Germline V gene data show CDR1 as SQVTM and CDR2 as ANQGSEA. There are 18 residues in the CDR3. Deletions cut 3 bases from V and 0 bases from J, with 22 bases between. The chain's CDR3 is CSVDPWKGDPTSTDTQYF. CDR3 sequence (DNA): TGCAGCGTTGATCCCTGGAAGGGAGACCCTACTAGCACAGATACGCAGTATTTT.

V is TRBV2 and J is TRBJ1-6; D gene uncertain. Per germline, CDR1 SNHLY and CDR2 FYNNEI. The length of the CDR3 is 14 residues. V was trimmed by 0 bases and J by 10 bases, leaving 10 bases between them. The CDR3 protein is CASSEARGASPLHF. CDR3 DNA sequence: TGTGCCAGCAGTGAAGCACGGGGTGCGTCACCCCTCCACTTT.

V and J are TRBV5-1 and TRBJ2-7; D is unclear. From germline, CDR1 is SGHRS and CDR2 YFSETQ. The CDR3 spans 11 residues. V was clipped by 4 bases and J by 5 bases, with 7 bases between them. DNA for the CDR3: TGCGCCAGCAGCACTGAGAACGAGCAGTACTTC. Protein product: CASSTENEQYF.

This rearrangement joins TRBV30 to TRBJ1-1, with TRBD1 identical over 8 bases. Germline V gene sequence: CDR1 GTSNPN, CDR2 SVGIG (reference sequence). The CDR3 extends over 11 amino acids. The V segment lost 4 bases and the J segment 13 bases; nucleotides outside the gene matches: 8. The CDR3 spells CAWTGQGIGFF. Here the CDR3 DNA reads TGTGCCTGGACCGGACAGGGTATCGGTTTCTTT.

The chain uses TRBV28 and TRBJ2-1; 8 bases are shared with TRBD2. This CDR3 is 14 amino acids long. Germline lookup yields CDR1 MDHEN and CDR2 SYDVKM. V trimming: 6 bases; J trimming: 3 bases; junction bases outside the gene matches: 4. CDR3 residues: CASRAGGVYNEQFF. The CDR3 nucleotides are TGTGCCAGCAGGGCGGGGGGTGTCTACAATGAGCAGTTCTTC.

As for this clone: The junction departs from the called germline gene at one end, perhaps through a read error. V and J are TRBV7-7 and TRBJ2-2; 7 nucleotides align to TRBD1. The CDR3 runs 16 residues. CDR1 is SSHAT, CDR2 FNYEAQ, per germline (reference sequence). The CDR3 DNA sequence: TGTGCTAGCAGCTCACAGGGGCCACAGAACACCGGGGAGCTGTTTTTT. As protein: CASSSQGPQNTGELFF.

This chain uses TRBV9 with TRBJ2-7; D unclear. Germline loops: CDR1 SGDLS, CDR2 YYNGEE. The CDR3 sequence is 13 residues long. Trimming took 2 bases from V and 3 from J, leaving 9 bases between them. The chain's CDR3 is CASSVSDSYEQYF. The CDR3 nucleotides read TGTGCCAGCAGCGTTTCCGATAGCTACGAGCAGTACTTC.

This clone was seen only once. V and J are TRBV7-9 and TRBJ1-5; D might be TRBD1 (5 bases). This CDR3 is 12 amino acids long. Germline-derived CDR1 and CDR2 are SEHNR and FQNEAQ (reference sequence). V lost 8 bases to trimming and J lost 5 bases, with 10 bases between them. CDR3 nucleotides: TGTGCCAGCGGAGGGGCCCATCAGCCCCAGCATTTT. Protein product: CASGGAHQPQHF.

The chain employs TRBV15 and TRBJ1-5; D remains unclear. CDR1 is LNHNV and CDR2 is YYDKDF in the germline V gene (reference sequence). This CDR3 spans 17 amino acids. V gave up 0 bases and J gave up 9 bases, with 21 bases separating them. The CDR3 nucleotides are TGTGCCACCAGCAGAGATTCAGTATCTAATGGAGAGGGGCCCCAGCATTTT. This sequence encodes CATSRDSVSNGEGPQHF.

The chain combines TRBV29-1 with TRBJ2-1; TRBD2 agrees at 12 bases. The V segment lost 4 bases and the J segment 12 bases; nucleotides outside the gene matches: 10. The length of the CDR3 is 14 residues. Germline V lookup: CDR1 SQVTM, CDR2 ANQGSEA. The CDR3 coding sequence is TGCAGCGTTGGTTGGTCTAGCGGGGGGGCCCTGCAGTTCTTC. This gives the protein CSVGWSSGGALQFF.